The TCR beta chain under discussion was sequenced for a study of cytomegalovirus exposure and HLA in healthy donors. PCR used 60 Vbeta primers and 13 Jbeta primers. Libraries were prepared by immunoSEQ multiplex PCR; TCRdb keeps only in-frame clonotypes and omits some of them. The repertoire holds approximately 220,000 clones, with roughly 80% as singletons. Comments on this clone: Its antigen is not known.

Study findings and constraints: On later analysis, the bulk of CMV-associated TCR beta chains appeared to be HLA-restricted. An assumption of roughly uniform sequencing depth across donors underlay the presence/absence analyses. A list of roughly 180 TCR beta chains associated with cytomegalovirus was given. Common viral pathogens seemed to be connected with several of the most significant clusters, according to a later analysis.

CDR1 and CDR2 from the germline V gene are LGHNT and FRNRAP. Trimming took 1 base from V and 4 from J, leaving 8 bases between them. CDR3 size: 15 residues. The genes are TRBV12-5 and TRBJ1-6; D is unclear. The sequence was collected from a girl aged 2 to 10 in good health and CMV-seronegative. The sequenced material came from PBMCs. CDR3 coding DNA: TGTGCTAGTGGTTTGGCCCCACTGTATAATTCACCCCTCCACTTT. This codes for CASGLAPLYNSPLHF.